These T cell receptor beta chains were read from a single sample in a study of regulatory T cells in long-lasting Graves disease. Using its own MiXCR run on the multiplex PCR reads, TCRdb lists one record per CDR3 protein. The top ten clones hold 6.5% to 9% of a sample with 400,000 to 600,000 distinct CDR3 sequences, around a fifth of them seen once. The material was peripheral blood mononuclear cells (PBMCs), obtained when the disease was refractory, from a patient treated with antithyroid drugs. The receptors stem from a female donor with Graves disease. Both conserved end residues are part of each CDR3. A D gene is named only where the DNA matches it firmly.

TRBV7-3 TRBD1 CASSSIPPGQDYEQYF
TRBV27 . CASKDSLNTEAFF
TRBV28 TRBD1 CASRYRDRNGYTF
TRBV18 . CASSPEGNTEAFF
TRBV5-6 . CASSFGLGLETQYF
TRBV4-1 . CASSQDGPFSGTNTGELFF
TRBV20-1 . CSASWYQETQYF
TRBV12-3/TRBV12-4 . CASSPSPDNYGYTF
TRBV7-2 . CASRPPGAVNTGELFF
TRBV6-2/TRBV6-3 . CASSYSYEILKPQHF
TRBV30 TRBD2 CAWSRLAGSYEQYF
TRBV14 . CASSPELNSPLHF
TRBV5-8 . CASIIIRGTGELFF